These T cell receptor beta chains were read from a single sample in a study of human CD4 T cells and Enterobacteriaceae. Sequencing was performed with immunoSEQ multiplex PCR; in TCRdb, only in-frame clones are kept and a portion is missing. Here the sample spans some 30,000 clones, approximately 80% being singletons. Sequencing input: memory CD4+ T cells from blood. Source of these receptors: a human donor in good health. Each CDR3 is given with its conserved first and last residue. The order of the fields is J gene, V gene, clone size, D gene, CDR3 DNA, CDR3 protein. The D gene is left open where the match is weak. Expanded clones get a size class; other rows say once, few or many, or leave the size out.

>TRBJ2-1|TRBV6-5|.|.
TGTGCCAGCAGTTACTCCAGGGTTGGGGAGCAGTTCTTC
CASSYSRVGEQFF
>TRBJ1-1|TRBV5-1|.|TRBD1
TGCGCCAGCAGCAACCGGGACAGCAACACTGAAGCTTTCTTT
CASSNRDSNTEAFF
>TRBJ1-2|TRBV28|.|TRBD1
TGTGCCAGCAGTTGGACAGGGGGCTATGGCTACACCTTC
CASSWTGGYGYTF
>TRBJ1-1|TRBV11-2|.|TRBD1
TGTGCCAGCAGCTCGGGCTTGGGACAGGGGCCTGAAGCTTTCTTT
CASSSGLGQGPEAFF
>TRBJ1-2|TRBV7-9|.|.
TGTGCCAGCAGCTTGGGGACGGCCGGGCAGTATGGCTACACCTTC
CASSLGTAGQYGYTF
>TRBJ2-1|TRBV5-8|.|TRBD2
TGTGCCAGCAGAGTTCGACTAGCGGCCGGCAATGAGCAGTTCTTC
CASRVRLAAGNEQFF
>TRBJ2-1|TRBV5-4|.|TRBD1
TGTGCCAGCAGCTCCGGGACAGGGGGATACAATGAGCAGTTCTTC
CASSSGTGGYNEQFF
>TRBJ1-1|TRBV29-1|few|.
TGCAGCGTTGATCGAGAGGTAAACACTGAAGCTTTCTTT
CSVDREVNTEAFF
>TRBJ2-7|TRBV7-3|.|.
TGTGCCAGCAGCTTAACGTGGGGAGGTGAGCAGTACTTC
CASSLTWGGEQYF
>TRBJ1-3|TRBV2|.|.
TGTGCCAGCAGTCGATTAACAGGTCGGGGAAACACCATATATTTT
CASSRLTGRGNTIYF
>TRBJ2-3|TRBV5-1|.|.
TGCGCCAGCAGCTTGGCGTTAGGGGTCGGTTACACAGATACGCAGTATTTT
CASSLALGVGYTDTQYF